The 18 T cell receptor beta chains below were found in one sample sequenced in a study of T and B cells in COVID-19 patients. Multiplex PCR with BIOMED2 TRB-A/B primer pools amplified TRB rearrangements. TCRdb re-derived calls from the multiplex PCR reads in MiXCR, one entry per CDR3 protein. The sample holds 15,000 to 20,000 distinct CDR3 sequences; 35% to 45% are singletons and the top ten take 16%. TRB was amplified from about 260-540 ng of blood genomic DNA. Sequenced sample: blood. These receptor sequences come from a human donor with active COVID-19.

This clonotype came up once. A much larger clone differs from this one at a single base, so this may be a read error. The J gene is TRBJ2-5, the V gene TRBV19; 9 bases are a match to TRBD1. This CDR3 has 14 amino acids. Per germline, CDR1 LNHDA and CDR2 SQIVND (reference sequence). The CDR3: CVSKGGQGRGTQYF. The DNA of the CDR3 is TGTGTCAGTAAGGGGGGACAGGGTCGAGGGACCCAGTACTTC.

The count of this clonotype is one. This rearrangement joins TRBV29-1 to TRBJ2-7; 9 bases match TRBD1. Germline V gene sequence: CDR1 SQVTM, CDR2 ANQGSEA. The CDR3 totals 18 residues. With V trimmed by 2 bases and J by 9 bases, 23 bases remained unmatched. The chain's CDR3 is CSVEHPGQGWRATSGQYF. In DNA, the CDR3 is TGCAGCGTTGAACACCCGGGACAGGGTTGGCGGGCTACGAGCGGGCAGTACTTC.

The chain uses TRBV20-1 and TRBJ1-5; perhaps TRBD1 as D (6 bases). With 4 bases removed from V and 7 bases from J, the gap between germline ends came to 14 bases. This CDR3 has 13 amino acids. Germline V lookup: CDR1 DFQATT, CDR2 SNEGSKA (reference sequence). CDR3 nucleotide sequence: TGCAGTGCTACACAGGGTATGTGGCAGCCCCAGCATTTT. Translating gives CSATQGMWQPQHF.

The rearrangement uses TRBV6-1 and TRBJ2-5, with 14 bases lining up with TRBD2. Germline values: CDR1 MNHNS, CDR2 SASEGT. After removal of 4 bases from V and 5 bases from J, the junction contained 6 bases not matched to a gene. The CDR3 is 16 amino acids. The DNA of the CDR3 is TGTGCCAGCAGTGGGACTAGCGGGGGGAACCCCGAGACCCAGTACTTC. It specifies CASSGTSGGNPETQYF.

By share of the sample, this clonotype is medium-sized. The chain carries TRBV19 and TRBJ2-5; 7 positions agree with TRBD1. Germline V gene lookup returns CDR1 LNHDA and CDR2 SQIVND (reference sequence). Losses at the gene ends were 10 bases for V and 4 bases for J; bases not matched to a gene: 6. This CDR3 region has 12 residues. The CDR3 reads CATSPGGETQYF. In nucleotides, the CDR3 is TGTGCCACCTCCCCAGGGGGAGAGACCCAGTACTTC.

The chain uses TRBV10-3 and TRBJ2-2, with no clear D. The V and J ends lost 3 bases and 7 bases respectively, with 9 bases between them. Germline-derived CDR1 and CDR2 are ENHRY and SYGVKD. The CDR3 runs to 13 residues. The CDR3 sequence: CAISEPGDGELFF. CDR3 nucleotide sequence: TGTGCCATCAGTGAACCCGGAGACGGGGAGCTGTTTTTT.

CDR3 sequence reads: CASSDKAGAGDEQFF. In DNA form, the CDR3 reads TGTGCCAGCAGTGATAAAGCGGGGGCCGGCGATGAGCAGTTCTTC. This chain links TRBV6-4 with TRBJ2-1, with 8 bases lining up with TRBD2. V shed 3 bases, J shed 8 bases, and the junction held 9 bases outside the gene matches. The CDR3 has 15 residues. Per germline, CDR1 MRHNA and CDR2 SNTAGT.

CDR3 loop: CASSLGGYQETQYF. CDR3 nucleotide sequence: TGTGCCAGCAGTTTAGGGGGCTACCAAGAGACCCAGTACTTC. The chain employs TRBV12-3 or TRBV12-4 and TRBJ2-5, with D tentatively TRBD1 (5 bases). The length of the CDR3 is 14 residues. V shed 1 base and J shed 0 bases, with 6 bases lying between them.

The genes are TRBV6-4 and TRBJ1-2; D unclear. V lost 0 bases and J lost 4, with 12 bases in between. The V gene's germline CDR1 is MRHNA and CDR2 SNTAGT. The CDR3 extends over 15 amino acids. Here the CDR3 reads CASSDSFGPSYGYTF. In DNA form, the CDR3 reads TGTGCCAGCAGTGACTCGTTTGGGCCTTCCTATGGCTACACCTTC.

This rearrangement joins TRBV19 to TRBJ1-4, with D maybe TRBD1 (5 bases). The CDR3 has 14 amino acids. Trimming cost V 3 bases and J 11 bases, with 16 bases left between them. Per the germline V gene, CDR1 is LNHDA and CDR2 is SQIVND (reference sequence). The CDR3 loop reads CASSILTDRKKLFF. The CDR3 DNA reads TGTGCCAGTAGTATCTTGACAGATAGGAAGAAACTGTTTTTT.

In this sample, this clonotype turned up a few times. This chain uses TRBV27 with TRBJ1-5; TRBD1 might be the D (6 bases). Germline CDR1 and CDR2: MNHEY and SMNVEV (reference sequence). The CDR3 is 14 residues long. Trimming took 5 bases from V and 3 from J, leaving 11 bases between them. The CDR3 loop is CASSITGINQPQHF. CDR3 nucleotide sequence: TGTGCCAGCAGTATAACAGGGATCAATCAGCCCCAGCATTTT.

This clonotype was seen a handful of times. The chain has TRBV12-3 or TRBV12-4 and TRBJ1-6; D is ambiguous. The germline V and J ends were trimmed by 3 bases and 6 bases, with 12 bases remaining between them. CDR3 length: 15 amino acids. The CDR3 is CASSFRRLPNSPLHF. CDR3 DNA: TGTGCCAGCAGTTTCCGCAGGCTACCTAATTCACCCCTCCACTTT.

This clonotype was observed a handful of times. The chain is built from TRBV27 and TRBJ1-6, with D maybe TRBD1 (5 bases). The germline V and J ends were trimmed by 7 bases and 0 bases, with 16 bases remaining between them. CDR1 is MNHEY, CDR2 SMNVEV, per germline (reference sequence). This CDR3 is 17 amino acids long. The CDR3 reads CASILRGGSSYNSPLHF. The CDR3 DNA sequence: TGTGCCAGCATTCTCCGGGGGGGGAGCTCCTATAATTCACCCCTCCACTTT.

V gene TRBV6-4 combines with J gene TRBJ2-5; TRBD2 matches at 10 bases. Germline assignment: CDR1 MRHNA and CDR2 SNTAGT. V lost 3 bases and J lost 4; bases outside the gene matches: 5. CDR3 length: 15 residues. CDR3 in amino acids: CASSELAGELETQYF. CDR3 DNA: TGTGCCAGCAGTGAGCTAGCGGGGGAGCTAGAGACCCAGTACTTC.

The table lists this clonotype with a few counts. The chain couples TRBV12-3 or TRBV12-4 to TRBJ1-4; 8 bases are a match to TRBD1. This CDR3 spans 16 amino acids. Trimming took 6 bases from V and 2 from J; bases not matched to a gene: 8. Here the CDR3 reads CASRRQGIGTNEKLFF. The CDR3, as DNA: TGTGCCAGCAGACGACAGGGGATTGGGACTAATGAAAAACTGTTTTTT.

By proportion, this clonotype is medium-sized. V and J are TRBV29-1 and TRBJ1-5; D is unclear. Per the germline V gene, CDR1 is SQVTM and CDR2 is ANQGSEA. Trimming cost V 4 bases and J 6 bases, with 13 bases left between them. The CDR3 consists of 13 residues. The CDR3 nucleotides are TGCAGCGTTGCGCCCGATGGGAGTCAGCCCCAGCATTTT. This translates into CSVAPDGSQPQHF. The full variable domain, in which reference TRBV29-1 and TRBJ1-5 provide the parts outside the CDR3, is SAVISQKPSRDICQRGTSLTIQCQVDSQVTMMFWYRQQPGQSLTLIATANQGSEATYESGFVIDKFPISRPNLTFSTLTVSNMSPEDSSIYLCSVAPDGSQPQHFGDGTRLSIL.

The chain employs TRBV5-8 and TRBJ1-2; 9 bases agree with TRBD1. Germline CDR1 reads SGHTS; CDR2 reads YDEGEE. This CDR3 is built from 14 residues. The junction had 6 bases not matched to a gene; V was cut back by 5 bases and J by 4 bases. The CDR3 bases are TGTGCCAGCAGTCGGACAGGGGAGACCTATGGCTACACCTTC. It is translated as CASSRTGETYGYTF.

CDR3 nucleotides: TGTGCCAGCAGTGACTCGAGAAGGGGAATCTATGGCTACACCTTC. It specifies CASSDSRRGIYGYTF. The V gene is TRBV6-4, the J gene TRBJ1-2, with D perhaps TRBD1 (5 bases). The CDR3 sequence is 15 residues long. Between the trimmed V and J ends, which lost 0 bases and 4 bases, there was a span of 12 bases. Germline CDR1 and CDR2: MRHNA and SNTAGT.